Sequencing of this T cell receptor (beta chain) was carried out in a study of early T cells in non-severe SARS-CoV-2 infection. Overall study: Whole-blood bulk RNA, unsorted, was sequenced, and chains were unpaired.

After removal of 6 bases from V and 5 bases from J, the junction contained 7 bases not matched to a gene. The length of the CDR3 is 15 residues. Researchers tagged individual cDNA molecules with unique molecular identifiers. TCRdb ran MiXCR on the 5' RACE reads and lists one entry per CDR3 protein. This table holds 80,000 to 95,000 distinct CDR3 sequences, approximately 15% found once. Whole-study results and caveats: Private and CD4 specificities were missed by VDJdb matching, which favored anti-spike CD8 responses.

Turning to this clonotype: Its antigen is not identified.

The chain recombines TRBV12-3 or TRBV12-4 with TRBJ2-1, with TRBD1 matching over 10 bases. This sequence originates from an adult who was a healthcare worker with PCR-confirmed SARS-CoV-2 infection or an uninfected control (not recorded which). The material sequenced was whole blood. In DNA form, the CDR3 reads TGTGCCAGCAGATTCCGGGACAGGGGTAACAATGAGCAGTTCTTC. It translates to CASRFRDRGNNEQFF.